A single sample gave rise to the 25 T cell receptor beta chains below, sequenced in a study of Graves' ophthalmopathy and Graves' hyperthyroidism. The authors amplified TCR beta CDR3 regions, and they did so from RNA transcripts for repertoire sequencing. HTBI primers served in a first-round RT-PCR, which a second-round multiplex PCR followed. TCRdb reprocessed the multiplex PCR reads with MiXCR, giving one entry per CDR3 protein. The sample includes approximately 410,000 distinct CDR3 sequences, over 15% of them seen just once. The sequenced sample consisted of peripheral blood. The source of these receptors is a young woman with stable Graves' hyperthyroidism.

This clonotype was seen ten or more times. The CDR3 sequence: CASSFWRPTKSYEQYF. In nucleotides, the CDR3 is TGTGCCAGCAGTTTCTGGCGCCCCACCAAATCCTACGAGCAGTACTTC. The chain couples TRBV28 to TRBJ2-7; D remains unclear. CDR1 and CDR2 from the germline V gene are MDHEN and SYDVKM. V was pared by 3 bases and J by 1 base, with 16 bases between. The CDR3 length is 16 residues.

In DNA, the CDR3 is TGTGCCAGCAGTAAGGGACTGGTAGATTCACCCCTCCACTTT. Protein: CASSKGLVDSPLHF. V gene TRBV12-3 or TRBV12-4 combines with J gene TRBJ1-6, with D possibly matching TRBD1 (5 bases). The CDR3 is 14 residues long. Trimming cost V 5 bases and J 8 bases, with 13 bases left between them.

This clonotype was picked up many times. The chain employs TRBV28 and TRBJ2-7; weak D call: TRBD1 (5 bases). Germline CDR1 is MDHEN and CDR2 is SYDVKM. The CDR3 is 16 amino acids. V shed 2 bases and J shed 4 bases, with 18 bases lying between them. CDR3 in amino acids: CASSLGAGLMGYEQYF. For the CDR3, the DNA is TGTGCCAGCAGTTTAGGGGCAGGCCTAATGGGGTACGAGCAGTACTTC.

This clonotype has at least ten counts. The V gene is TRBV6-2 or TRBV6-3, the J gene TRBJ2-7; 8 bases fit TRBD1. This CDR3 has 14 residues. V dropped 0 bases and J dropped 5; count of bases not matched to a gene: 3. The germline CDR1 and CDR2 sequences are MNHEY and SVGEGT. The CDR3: CASSYSGQVDEQYF. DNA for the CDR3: TGTGCCAGCAGTTACTCGGGACAGGTGGACGAGCAGTACTTC.

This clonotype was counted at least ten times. DNA for the CDR3: TGTGCCAGCAGAGAGACGACAGACGGCCGCTATGGCTACACCTTC. Translated: CASRETTDGRYGYTF. This sequence joins TRBV10-3 and TRBJ1-2; weak D call: TRBD1 (5 bases). V dropped 10 bases and J dropped 4 bases, with 22 bases sitting between them. The CDR3 length is 15 residues. CDR1 is ENHRY, CDR2 SYGVKD, per germline.

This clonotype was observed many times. The CDR3 reads CASSVAGAGGHYEQYF. The CDR3 DNA reads as TGTGCCAGCAGTGTAGCGGGGGCAGGGGGCCACTACGAGCAGTACTTC. The chain links TRBV2 to TRBJ2-7; tentatively, D is TRBD2 (9 bases). The CDR3 length is 16 residues. Trimming pared 4 bases from V and 3 bases from J, leaving 19 bases between. Germline CDR1 is SNHLY and CDR2 is FYNNEI. The complete variable domain, with remaining parts taken from reference TRBV2 and TRBJ2-7, reads EPEVTQTPSHQVTQMGQEVILRCVPISNHLYFYWYRQILGQKVEFLVSFYNNEISEKSEIFDDQFSVERPDGSNFTLKIRSTKLEDSAMYFCASSVAGAGGHYEQYFGPGTRLTVT.

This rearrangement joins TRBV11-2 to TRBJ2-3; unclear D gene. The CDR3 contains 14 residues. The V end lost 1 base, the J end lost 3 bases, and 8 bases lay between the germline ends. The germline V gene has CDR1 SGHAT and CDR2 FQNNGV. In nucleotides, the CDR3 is TGTGCCAGCAGCTTAGTACCTTGGACAGATACGCAGTATTTT. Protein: CASSLVPWTDTQYF.

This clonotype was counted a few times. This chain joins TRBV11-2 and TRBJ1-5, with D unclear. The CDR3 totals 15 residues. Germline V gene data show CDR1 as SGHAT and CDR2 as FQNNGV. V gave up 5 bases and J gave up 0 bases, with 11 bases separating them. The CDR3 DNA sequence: TGTGCCAGCAGCCTAGGGAGATATAGCAATCAGCCCCAGCATTTT. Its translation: CASSLGRYSNQPQHF.

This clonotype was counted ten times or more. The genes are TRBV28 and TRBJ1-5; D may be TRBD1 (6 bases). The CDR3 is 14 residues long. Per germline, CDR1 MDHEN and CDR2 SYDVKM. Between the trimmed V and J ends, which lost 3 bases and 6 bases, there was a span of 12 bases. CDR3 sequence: CASSLLGGGQPQHF. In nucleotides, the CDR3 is TGTGCCAGCAGTTTGCTCGGGGGCGGTCAGCCCCAGCATTTT.

For the CDR3, the DNA is TGTGCCAGCAGCTACACCGGGGCCAAAAACATTCAGTACTTC. Translation gives CASSYTGAKNIQYF. The V call is TRBV11-3, the J call TRBJ2-4; D gene unclear. V lost 4 bases and J 1 base, leaving 8 bases between the germline ends. This CDR3 comprises 14 residues. Germline loops: CDR1 SGHNT, CDR2 YENEEA.

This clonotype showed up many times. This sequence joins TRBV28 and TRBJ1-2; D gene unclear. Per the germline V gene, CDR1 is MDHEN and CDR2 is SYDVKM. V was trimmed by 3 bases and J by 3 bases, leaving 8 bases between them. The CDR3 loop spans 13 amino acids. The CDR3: CASSFPTDYGYTF. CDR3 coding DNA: TGTGCCAGCAGTTTTCCCACGGACTATGGCTACACCTTC.

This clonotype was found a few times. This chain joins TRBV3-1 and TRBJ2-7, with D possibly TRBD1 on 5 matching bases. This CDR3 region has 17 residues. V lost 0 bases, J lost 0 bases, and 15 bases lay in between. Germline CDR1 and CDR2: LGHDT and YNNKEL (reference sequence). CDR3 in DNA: TGTGCCAGCAGCCAAGATCCAGGACACCTGAGCTCCTACGAGCAGTACTTC. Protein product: CASSQDPGHLSSYEQYF.

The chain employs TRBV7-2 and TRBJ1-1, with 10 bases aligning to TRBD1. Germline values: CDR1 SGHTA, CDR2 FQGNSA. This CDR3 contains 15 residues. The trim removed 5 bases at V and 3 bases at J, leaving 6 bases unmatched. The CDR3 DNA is TGTGCCAGCAGCCCGACAGGGGGCGGGTACACTGAAGCTTTCTTT. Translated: CASSPTGGGYTEAFF. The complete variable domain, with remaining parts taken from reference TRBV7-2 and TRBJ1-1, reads GAGVSQSPSNKVTEKGKDVELRCDPISGHTALYWYRQSLGQGLEFLIYFQGNSAPDKSGLPSDRFSAERTGGSVSTLTIQRTQQEDSAVYLCASSPTGGGYTEAFFGQGTRLTVV.

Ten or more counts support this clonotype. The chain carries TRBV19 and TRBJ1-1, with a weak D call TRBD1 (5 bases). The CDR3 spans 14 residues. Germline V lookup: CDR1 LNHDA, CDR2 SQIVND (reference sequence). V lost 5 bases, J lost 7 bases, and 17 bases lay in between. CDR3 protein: CASSSLRSQGEAFF. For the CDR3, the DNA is TGTGCCAGTAGTTCCCTCCGTTCTCAGGGTGAAGCTTTCTTT.

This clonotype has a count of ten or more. The CDR3 sequence: CASSGTGVPYEQYF. The CDR3 coding sequence is TGTGCCAGCAGCGGGACAGGGGTCCCCTACGAGCAGTACTTC. The V and J genes are TRBV2 and TRBJ2-7; 10 bases fit TRBD1. Germline values: CDR1 SNHLY, CDR2 FYNNEI. V shed 6 bases and J 2 bases; nucleotides not matched to a gene: 4. The CDR3 loop spans 14 amino acids.

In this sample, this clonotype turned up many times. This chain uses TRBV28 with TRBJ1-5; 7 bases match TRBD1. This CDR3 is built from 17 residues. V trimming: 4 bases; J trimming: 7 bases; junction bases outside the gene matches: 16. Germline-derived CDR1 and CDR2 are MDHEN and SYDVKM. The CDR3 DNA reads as TGTGCCAGCAGTTACAACAGATCGTTCGACAGGGACCAGCCCCAGCATTTT. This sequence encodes CASSYNRSFDRDQPQHF.

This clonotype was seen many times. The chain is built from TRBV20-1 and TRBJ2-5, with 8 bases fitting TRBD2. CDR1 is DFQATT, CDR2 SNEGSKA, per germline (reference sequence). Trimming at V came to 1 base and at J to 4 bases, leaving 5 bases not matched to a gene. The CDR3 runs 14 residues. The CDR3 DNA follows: TGCAGTGCTAGAGCCGGGGGGGCAGCAGAGACCCAGTACTTC. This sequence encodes CSARAGGAAETQYF.

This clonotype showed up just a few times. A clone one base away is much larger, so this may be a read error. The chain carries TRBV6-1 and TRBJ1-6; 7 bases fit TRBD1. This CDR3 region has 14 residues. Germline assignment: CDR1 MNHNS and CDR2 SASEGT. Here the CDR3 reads CAMRQGRLNSHLHF. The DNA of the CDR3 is TGTGCCATGCGACAGGGCCGGCTTAATTCACACCTCCACTTT.

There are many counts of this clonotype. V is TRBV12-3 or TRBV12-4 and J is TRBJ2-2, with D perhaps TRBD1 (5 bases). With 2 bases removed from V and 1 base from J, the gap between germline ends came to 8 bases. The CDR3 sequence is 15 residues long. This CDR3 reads CASSLRQKNTGELFF. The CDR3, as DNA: TGTGCCAGCAGTTTACGACAGAAGAACACCGGGGAGCTGTTTTTT.

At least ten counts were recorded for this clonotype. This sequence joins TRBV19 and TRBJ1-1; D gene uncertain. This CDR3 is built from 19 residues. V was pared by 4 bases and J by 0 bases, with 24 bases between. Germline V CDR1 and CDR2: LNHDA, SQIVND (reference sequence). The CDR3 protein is CASSTGFRTHSSMNTEAFF. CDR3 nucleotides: TGTGCCAGTAGTACCGGATTCCGGACTCATTCCTCCATGAACACTGAAGCTTTCTTT.

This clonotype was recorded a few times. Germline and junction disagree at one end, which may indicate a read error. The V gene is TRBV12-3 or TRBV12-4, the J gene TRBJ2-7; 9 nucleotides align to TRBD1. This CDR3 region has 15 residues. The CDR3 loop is CACRRGQGSSYEQYF. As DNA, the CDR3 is TGTGCCTGCAGGCGCGGACAGGGGAGCTCCTACGAGCAGTACTTC.

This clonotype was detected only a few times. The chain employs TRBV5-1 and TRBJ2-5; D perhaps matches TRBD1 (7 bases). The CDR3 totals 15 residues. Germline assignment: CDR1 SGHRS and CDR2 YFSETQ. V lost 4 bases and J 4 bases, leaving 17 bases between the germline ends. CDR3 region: CASSPVGTAGETQYF. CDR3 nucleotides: TGCGCCAGCAGCCCGGTGGGGACAGCGGGAGAGACCCAGTACTTC.

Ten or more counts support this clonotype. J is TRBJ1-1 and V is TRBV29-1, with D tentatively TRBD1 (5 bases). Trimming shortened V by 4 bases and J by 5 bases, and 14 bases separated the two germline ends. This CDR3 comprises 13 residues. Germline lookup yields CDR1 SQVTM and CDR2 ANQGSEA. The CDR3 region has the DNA TGCAGCGTTGGGGGGGTTAGTCTAACTGAAGCTTTCTTT. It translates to CSVGGVSLTEAFF.

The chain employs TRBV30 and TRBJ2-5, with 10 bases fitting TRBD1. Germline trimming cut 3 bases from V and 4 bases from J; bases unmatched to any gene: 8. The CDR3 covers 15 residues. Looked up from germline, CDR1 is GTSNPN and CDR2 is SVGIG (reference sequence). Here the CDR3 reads CAWRDRGHGRETQYF. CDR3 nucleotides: TGTGCCTGGAGAGACAGGGGGCACGGGAGAGAGACCCAGTACTTC.

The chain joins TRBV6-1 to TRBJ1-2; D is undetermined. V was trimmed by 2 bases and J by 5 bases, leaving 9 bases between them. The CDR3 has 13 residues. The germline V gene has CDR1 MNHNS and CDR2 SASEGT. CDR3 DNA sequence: TGTGCCAGCAGTGAACAGGTTCTTTATGGCTACACCTTC. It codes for CASSEQVLYGYTF.